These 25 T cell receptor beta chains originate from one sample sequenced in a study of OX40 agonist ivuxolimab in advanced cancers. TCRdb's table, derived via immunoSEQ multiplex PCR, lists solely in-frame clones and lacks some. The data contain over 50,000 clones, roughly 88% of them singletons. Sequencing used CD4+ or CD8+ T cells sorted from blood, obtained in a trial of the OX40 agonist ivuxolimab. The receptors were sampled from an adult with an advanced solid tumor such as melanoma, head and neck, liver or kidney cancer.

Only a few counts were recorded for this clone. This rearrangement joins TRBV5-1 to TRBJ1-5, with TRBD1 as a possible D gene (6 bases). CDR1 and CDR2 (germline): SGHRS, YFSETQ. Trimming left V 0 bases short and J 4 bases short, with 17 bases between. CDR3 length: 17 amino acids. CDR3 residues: CASSLGFSGQNNQPQHF. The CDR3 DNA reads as TGCGCCAGCAGCTTGGGCTTCTCGGGACAAAATAATCAGCCCCAGCATTTT. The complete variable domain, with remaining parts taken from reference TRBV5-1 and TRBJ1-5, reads KAGVTQTPRYLIKTRGQQVTLSCSPISGHRSVSWYQQTPGQGLQFLFEYFSETQRNKGNFPGRFSGRQFSNSRSEMNVSTLELGDSALYLCASSLGFSGQNNQPQHFGDGTRLSIL.

CDR3 coding DNA: TGTGCCAGCAGATTGTCAATCAATCAGCCCCAGCATTTT. Its translation is CASRLSINQPQHF. The rearrangement links TRBV2 to TRBJ1-5; no clear D. Germline V CDR1 and CDR2: SNHLY, FYNNEI. CDR3 size: 13 residues. V lost 6 bases to trimming and J lost 3 bases, with 9 bases between them.

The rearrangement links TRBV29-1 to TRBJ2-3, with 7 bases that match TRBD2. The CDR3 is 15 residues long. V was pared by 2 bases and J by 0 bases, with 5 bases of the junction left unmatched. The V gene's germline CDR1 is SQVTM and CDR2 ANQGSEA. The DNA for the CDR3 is TGCAGCGTTGAACCCAGGGAGGGAAGCACAGATACGCAGTATTTT. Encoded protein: CSVEPREGSTDTQYF.

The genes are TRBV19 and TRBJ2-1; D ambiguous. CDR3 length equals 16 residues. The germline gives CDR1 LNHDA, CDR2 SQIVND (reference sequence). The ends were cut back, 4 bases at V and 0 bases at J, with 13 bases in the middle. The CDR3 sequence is CASSTLAGDSYNEQFF. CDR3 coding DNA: TGTGCCAGTAGTACTCTTGCCGGAGACTCCTACAATGAGCAGTTCTTC.

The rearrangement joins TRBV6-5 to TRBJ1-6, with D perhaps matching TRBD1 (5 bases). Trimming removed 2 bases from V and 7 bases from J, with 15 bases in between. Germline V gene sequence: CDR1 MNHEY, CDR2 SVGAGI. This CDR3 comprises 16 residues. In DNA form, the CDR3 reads TGTGCCAGCAGTTACCAGGCCTCGGGGACCAATTCACCCCTCCACTTT. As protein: CASSYQASGTNSPLHF.

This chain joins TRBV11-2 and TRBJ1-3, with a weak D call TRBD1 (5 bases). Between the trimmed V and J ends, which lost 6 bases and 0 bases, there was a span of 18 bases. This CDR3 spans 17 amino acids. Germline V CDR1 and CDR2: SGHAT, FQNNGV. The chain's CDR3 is CASRSIRDRSSGNTIYF. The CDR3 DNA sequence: TGTGCCAGCAGATCTATCAGAGACAGAAGCTCTGGAAACACCATATATTTT.

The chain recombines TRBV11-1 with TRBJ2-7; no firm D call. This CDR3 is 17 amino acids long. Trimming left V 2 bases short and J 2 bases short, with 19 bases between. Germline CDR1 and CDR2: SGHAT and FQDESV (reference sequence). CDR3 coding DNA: TGTGCCAGCAGCTTAATGGCGGTTGTGAATGGGCCCTACGAGCAGTACTTC. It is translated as CASSLMAVVNGPYEQYF.

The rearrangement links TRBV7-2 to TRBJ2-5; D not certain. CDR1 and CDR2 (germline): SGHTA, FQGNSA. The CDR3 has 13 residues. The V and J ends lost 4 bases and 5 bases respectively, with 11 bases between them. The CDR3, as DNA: TGTGCCAGCAGCTATCTCATGGGTGAGACCCAGTACTTC. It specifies CASSYLMGETQYF.

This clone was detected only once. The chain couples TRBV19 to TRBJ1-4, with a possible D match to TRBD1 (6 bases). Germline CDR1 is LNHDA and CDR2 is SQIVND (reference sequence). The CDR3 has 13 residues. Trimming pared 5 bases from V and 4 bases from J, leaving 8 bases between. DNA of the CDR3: TGTGCCAGTAGTGGACAGCGTAATGAAAAACTGTTTTTT. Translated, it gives CASSGQRNEKLFF.

CDR3 amino acids: CATRGYGGGGNEQFF. The CDR3 DNA is TGTGCCACCAGGGGATACGGGGGGGGCGGCAATGAGCAGTTCTTC. This chain joins TRBV15 and TRBJ2-1; 8 bases line up with TRBD2. V was pared by 6 bases and J by 6 bases, with 10 bases of the junction left unmatched. The CDR3 runs 15 residues. The germline V gene has CDR1 LNHNV and CDR2 YYDKDF (reference sequence).

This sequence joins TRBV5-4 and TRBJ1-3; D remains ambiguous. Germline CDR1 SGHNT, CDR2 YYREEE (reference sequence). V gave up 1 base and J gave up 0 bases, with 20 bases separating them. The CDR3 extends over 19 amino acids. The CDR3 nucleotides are TGTGCCAGCAGCTTGATGTCGGCGACCCGGACCAGCTCTGGAAACACCATATATTTT. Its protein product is CASSLMSATRTSSGNTIYF.

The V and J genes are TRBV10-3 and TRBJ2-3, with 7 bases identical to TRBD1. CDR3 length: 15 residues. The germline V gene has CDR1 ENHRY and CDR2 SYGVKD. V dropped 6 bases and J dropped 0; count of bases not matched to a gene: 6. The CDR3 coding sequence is TGTGCCATCAGCCGGGACAGAGGGAGCACAGATACGCAGTATTTT. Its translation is CAISRDRGSTDTQYF.

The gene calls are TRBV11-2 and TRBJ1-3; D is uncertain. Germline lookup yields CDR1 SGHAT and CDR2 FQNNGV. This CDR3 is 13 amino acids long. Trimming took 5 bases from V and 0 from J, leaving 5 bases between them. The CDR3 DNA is TGTGCCAGCAGCCACAGCTCTGGAAACACCATATATTTT. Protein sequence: CASSHSSGNTIYF.

The CDR3 spells CSSSQGVNTEAFF. The CDR3 DNA reads as TGCAGTTCCTCACAGGGGGTCAACACTGAAGCTTTCTTT. This rearrangement joins TRBV29-1 to TRBJ1-1, with 8 bases that match TRBD1. The CDR3 has 13 residues. Germline V CDR1 and CDR2: SQVTM, ANQGSEA.

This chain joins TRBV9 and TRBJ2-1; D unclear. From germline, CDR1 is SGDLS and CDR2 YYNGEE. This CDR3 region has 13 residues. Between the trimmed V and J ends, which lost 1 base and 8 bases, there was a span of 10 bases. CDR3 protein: CASSVRSTHEQFF. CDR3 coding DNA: TGTGCCAGCAGCGTAAGGTCGACTCATGAGCAGTTCTTC.

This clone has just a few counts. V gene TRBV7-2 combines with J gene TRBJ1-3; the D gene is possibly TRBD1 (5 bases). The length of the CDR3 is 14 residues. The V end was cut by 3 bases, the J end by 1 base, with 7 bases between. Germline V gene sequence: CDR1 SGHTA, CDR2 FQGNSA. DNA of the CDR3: TGTGCCAGCAGCTTGGGGGGTTCTGGAAACACCATATATTTT. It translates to CASSLGGSGNTIYF.

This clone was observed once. CDR3 nucleotides: TGTGCCTGGACCGTGACAGACTACGAGCAGTACTTC. Translation: CAWTVTDYEQYF. This rearrangement joins TRBV30 to TRBJ2-7; D is perhaps TRBD1 (5 bases). The V gene's germline CDR1 is GTSNPN and CDR2 SVGIG (reference sequence). The CDR3 has 12 amino acids. Trimming took off 4 bases at V and 3 bases at J, with 10 bases between the two ends.

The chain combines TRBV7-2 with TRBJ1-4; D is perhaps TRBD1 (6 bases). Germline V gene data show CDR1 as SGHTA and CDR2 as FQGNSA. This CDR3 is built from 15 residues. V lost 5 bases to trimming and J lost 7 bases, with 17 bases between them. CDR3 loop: CASSRQTGSSEKLFF. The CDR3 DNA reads TGTGCCAGCAGCCGACAGACAGGTTCGAGTGAAAAACTGTTTTTT.

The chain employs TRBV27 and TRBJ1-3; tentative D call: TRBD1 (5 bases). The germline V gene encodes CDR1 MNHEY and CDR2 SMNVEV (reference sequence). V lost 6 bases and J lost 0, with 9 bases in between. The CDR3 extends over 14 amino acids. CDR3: CASRTASSGNTIYF. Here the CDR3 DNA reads TGTGCCAGCAGGACAGCCAGCTCTGGAAACACCATATATTTT.

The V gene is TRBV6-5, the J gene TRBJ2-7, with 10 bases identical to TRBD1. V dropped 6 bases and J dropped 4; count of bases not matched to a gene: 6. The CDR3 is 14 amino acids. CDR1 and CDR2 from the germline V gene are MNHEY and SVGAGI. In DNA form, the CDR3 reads TGTGCCAGCAGCTTAGACAGGGGGCGTTACGAGCAGTACTTC. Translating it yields CASSLDRGRYEQYF.

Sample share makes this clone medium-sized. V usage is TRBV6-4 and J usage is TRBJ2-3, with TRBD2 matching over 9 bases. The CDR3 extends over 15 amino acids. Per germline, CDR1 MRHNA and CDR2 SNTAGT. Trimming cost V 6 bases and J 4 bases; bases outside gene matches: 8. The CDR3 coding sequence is TGTGCCAGCAGCCCGTCAGCGGGAGGTGCAGATACGCAGTATTTT. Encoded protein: CASSPSAGGADTQYF.

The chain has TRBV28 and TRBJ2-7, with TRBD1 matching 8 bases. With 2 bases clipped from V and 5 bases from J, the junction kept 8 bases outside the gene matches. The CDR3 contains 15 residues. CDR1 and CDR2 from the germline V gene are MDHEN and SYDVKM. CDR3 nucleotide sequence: TGTGCCAGCAGTTTAATCGCCAGGGGGCGCGACGAGCAGTACTTC. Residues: CASSLIARGRDEQYF.

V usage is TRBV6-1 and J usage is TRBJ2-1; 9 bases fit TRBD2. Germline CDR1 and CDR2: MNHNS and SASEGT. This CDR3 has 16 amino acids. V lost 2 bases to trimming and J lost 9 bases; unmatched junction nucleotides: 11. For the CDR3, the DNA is TGTGCCAGCAGTGAAAGGGGCGGGAGGGTAGGCGCTGAGCAGTTCTTC. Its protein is CASSERGGRVGAEQFF.

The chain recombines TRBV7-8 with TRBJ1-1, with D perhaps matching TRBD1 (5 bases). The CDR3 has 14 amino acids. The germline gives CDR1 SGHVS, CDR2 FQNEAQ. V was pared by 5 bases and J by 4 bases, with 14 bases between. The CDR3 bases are TGTGCCAGCAGCATCCGTGACAGAGGCACTGAAGCTTTCTTT. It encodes CASSIRDRGTEAFF.

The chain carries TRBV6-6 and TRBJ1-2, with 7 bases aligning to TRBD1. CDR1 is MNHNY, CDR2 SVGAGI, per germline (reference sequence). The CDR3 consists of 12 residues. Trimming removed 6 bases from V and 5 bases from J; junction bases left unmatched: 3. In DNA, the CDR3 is TGTGCCAGCAGGAGACAGGGTTATGGCTACACCTTC. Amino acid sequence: CASRRQGYGYTF.